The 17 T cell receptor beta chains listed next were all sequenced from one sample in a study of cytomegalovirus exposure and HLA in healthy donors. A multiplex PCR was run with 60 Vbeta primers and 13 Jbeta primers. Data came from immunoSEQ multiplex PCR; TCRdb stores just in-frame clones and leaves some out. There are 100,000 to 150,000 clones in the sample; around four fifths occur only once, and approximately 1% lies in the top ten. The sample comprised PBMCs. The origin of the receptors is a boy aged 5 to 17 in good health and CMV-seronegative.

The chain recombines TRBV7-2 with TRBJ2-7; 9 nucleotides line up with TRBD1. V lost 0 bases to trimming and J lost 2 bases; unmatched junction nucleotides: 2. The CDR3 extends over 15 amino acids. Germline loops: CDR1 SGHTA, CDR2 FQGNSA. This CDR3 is CASSLAGTGPYEQYF. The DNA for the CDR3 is TGTGCCAGCAGCTTAGCCGGGACAGGGCCCTACGAGCAGTACTTC.

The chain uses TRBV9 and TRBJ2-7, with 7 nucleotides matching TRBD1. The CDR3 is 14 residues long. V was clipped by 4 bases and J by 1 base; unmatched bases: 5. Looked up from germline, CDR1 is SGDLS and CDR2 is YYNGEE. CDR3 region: CASSRSTGSYEQYF. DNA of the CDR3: TGTGCCAGCAGCCGATCGACAGGGTCCTACGAGCAGTACTTC.

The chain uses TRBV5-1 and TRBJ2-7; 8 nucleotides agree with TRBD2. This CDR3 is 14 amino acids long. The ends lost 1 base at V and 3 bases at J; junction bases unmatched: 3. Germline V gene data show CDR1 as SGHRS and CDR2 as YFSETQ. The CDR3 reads CASSLTGGNYEQYF. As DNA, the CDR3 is TGCGCCAGCAGCTTGACGGGGGGGAACTACGAGCAGTACTTC.

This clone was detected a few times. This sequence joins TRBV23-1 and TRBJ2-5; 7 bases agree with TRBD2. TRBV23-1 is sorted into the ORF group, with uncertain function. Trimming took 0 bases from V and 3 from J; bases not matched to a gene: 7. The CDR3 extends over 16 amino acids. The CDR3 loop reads CASSQSAGVGEETQYF. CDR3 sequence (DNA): TGCGCCAGCAGTCAATCGGCGGGGGTGGGGGAAGAGACCCAGTACTTC.

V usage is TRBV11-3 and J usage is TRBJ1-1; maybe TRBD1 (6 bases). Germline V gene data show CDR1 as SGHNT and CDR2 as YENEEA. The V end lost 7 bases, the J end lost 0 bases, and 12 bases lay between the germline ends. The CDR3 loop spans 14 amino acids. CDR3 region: CASTEQGLNTEAFF. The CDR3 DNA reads TGTGCCAGCACCGAACAGGGATTGAACACTGAAGCTTTCTTT.

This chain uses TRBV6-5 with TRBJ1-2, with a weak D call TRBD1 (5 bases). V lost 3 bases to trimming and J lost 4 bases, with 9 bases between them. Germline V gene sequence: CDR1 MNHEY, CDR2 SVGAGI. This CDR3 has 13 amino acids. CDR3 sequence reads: CASSYGGSYGYTF. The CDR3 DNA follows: TGTGCCAGCAGTTATGGGGGGTCCTATGGCTACACCTTC.

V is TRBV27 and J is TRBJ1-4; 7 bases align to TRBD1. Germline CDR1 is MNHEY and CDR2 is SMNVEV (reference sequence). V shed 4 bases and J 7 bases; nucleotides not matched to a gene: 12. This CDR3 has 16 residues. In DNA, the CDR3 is TGTGCCAGCAGTTCGGAGACACGACAGGGCAGTGAAAAACTGTTTTTT. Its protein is CASSSETRQGSEKLFF. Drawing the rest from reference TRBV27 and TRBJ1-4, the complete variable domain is EAQVTQNPRYLITVTGKKLTVTCSQNMNHEYMSWYRQDPGLGLRQIYYSMNVEVTDKGDVPEGYKVSRKEKRNFPLILESPSPNQTSLYFCASSSETRQGSEKLFFGSGTQLSVL.

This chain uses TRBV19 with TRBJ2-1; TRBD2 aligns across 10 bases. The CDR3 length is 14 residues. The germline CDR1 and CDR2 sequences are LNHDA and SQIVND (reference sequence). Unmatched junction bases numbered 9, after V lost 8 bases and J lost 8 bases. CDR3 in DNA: TGTGCCAGTCAATTAGCGGGGGGAACATATGAGCAGTTCTTC. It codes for CASQLAGGTYEQFF.

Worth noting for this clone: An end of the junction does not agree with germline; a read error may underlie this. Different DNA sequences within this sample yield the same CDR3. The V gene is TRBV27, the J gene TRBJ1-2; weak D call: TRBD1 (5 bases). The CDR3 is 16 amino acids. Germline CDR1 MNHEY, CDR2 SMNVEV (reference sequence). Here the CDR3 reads CASSLRSGGDHYGYTF. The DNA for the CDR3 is TGTGCCAGCAGTTTGAGGAGCGGGGGAGATCACTACGGCTACACCTTC.

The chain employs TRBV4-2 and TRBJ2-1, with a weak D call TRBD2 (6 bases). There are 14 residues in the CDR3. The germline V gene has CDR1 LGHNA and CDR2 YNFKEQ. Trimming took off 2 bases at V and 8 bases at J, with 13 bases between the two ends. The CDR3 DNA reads TGTGCCAGCAGCCAAACCCGGGAGACCGATGAGCAGTTCTTC. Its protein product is CASSQTRETDEQFF.

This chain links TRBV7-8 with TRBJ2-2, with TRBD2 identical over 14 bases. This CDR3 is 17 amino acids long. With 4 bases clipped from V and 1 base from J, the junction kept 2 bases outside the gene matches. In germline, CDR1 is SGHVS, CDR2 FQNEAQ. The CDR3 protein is CASSSTSGRVNTGELFF. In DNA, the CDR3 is TGTGCCAGCAGCTCGACTAGCGGGAGGGTGAACACCGGGGAGCTGTTTTTT.

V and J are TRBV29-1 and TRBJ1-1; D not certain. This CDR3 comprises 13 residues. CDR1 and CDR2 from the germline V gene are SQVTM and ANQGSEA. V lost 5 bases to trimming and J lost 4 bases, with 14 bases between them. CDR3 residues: CSVTEGSGTEAFF. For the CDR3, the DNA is TGCAGCGTTACCGAAGGGAGCGGCACTGAAGCTTTCTTT.

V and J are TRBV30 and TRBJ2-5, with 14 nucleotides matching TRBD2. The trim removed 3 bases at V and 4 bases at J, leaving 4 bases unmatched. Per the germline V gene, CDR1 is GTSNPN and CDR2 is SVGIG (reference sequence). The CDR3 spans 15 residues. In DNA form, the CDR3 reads TGTGCCTGGAGCCCGGGACTAGCGGGAGTAGAGACCCAGTACTTC. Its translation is CAWSPGLAGVETQYF. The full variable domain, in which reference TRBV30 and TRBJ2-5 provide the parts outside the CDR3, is SQTIHQWPATLVQPVGSPLSLECTVEGTSNPNLYWYRQAAGRGLQLLFYSVGIGQISSEVPQNLSASRPQDRQFILSSKKLLLSDSGFYLCAWSPGLAGVETQYFGPGTRLLVL.

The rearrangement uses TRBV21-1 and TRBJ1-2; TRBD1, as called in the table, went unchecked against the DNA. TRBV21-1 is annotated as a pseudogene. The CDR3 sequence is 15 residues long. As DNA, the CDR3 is TGTGCCAGCAGCAAATACCCCAGGTTTTACTATGGCTACACCTTC. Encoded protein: CASSKYPRFYYGYTF.

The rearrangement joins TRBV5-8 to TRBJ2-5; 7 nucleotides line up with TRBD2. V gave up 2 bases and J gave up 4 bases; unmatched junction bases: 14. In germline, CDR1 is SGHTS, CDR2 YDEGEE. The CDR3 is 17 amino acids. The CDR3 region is CASSFKRGTTLGETQYF. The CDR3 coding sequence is TGTGCCAGCAGCTTCAAAAGAGGGACTACCCTCGGAGAGACCCAGTACTTC.

Here the CDR3 reads CASSLLQGADYGYTF. CDR3 bases: TGTGCCAGCAGCTTGTTACAGGGGGCGGACTATGGCTACACCTTC. This chain connects TRBV7-2 to TRBJ1-2; 9 nucleotides agree with TRBD1. Germline CDR1 reads SGHTA; CDR2 reads FQGNSA. CDR3 size: 15 residues. The junction had 5 bases not matched to a gene; V was cut back by 3 bases and J by 3 bases.

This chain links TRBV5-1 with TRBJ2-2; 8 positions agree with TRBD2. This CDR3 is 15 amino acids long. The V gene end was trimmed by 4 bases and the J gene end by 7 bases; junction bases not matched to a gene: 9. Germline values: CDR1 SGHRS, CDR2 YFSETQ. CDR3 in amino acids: CASSDAAGAGGELFF. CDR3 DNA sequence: TGCGCCAGCAGCGACGCAGCGGGAGCGGGCGGGGAGCTGTTTTTT.